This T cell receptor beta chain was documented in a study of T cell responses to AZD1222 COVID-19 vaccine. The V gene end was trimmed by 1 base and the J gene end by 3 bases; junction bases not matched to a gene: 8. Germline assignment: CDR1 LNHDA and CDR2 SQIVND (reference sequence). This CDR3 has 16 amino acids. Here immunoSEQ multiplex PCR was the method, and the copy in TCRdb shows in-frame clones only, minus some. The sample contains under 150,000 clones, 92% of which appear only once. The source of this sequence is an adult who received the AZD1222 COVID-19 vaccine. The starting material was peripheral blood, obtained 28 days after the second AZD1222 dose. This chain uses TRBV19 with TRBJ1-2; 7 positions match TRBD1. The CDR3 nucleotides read TGTGCCAGTAGTATAGCCAGGGGTACAGGGGACTATGGCTACACCTTC. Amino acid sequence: CASSIARGTGDYGYTF.